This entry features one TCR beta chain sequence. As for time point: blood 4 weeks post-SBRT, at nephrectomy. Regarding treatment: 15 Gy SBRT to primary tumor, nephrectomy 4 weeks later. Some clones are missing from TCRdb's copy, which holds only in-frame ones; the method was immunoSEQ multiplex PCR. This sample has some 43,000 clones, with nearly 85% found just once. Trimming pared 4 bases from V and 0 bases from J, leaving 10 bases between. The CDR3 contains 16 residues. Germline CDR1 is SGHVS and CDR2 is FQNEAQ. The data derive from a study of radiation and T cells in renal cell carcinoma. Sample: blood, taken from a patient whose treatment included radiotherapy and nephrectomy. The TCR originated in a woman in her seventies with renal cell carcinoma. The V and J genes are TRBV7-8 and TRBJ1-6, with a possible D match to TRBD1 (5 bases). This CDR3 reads CASSSRGDSYNSPLHF. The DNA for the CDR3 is TGTGCCAGCAGCTCGCGGGGGGACTCCTATAATTCACCCCTCCACTTT.